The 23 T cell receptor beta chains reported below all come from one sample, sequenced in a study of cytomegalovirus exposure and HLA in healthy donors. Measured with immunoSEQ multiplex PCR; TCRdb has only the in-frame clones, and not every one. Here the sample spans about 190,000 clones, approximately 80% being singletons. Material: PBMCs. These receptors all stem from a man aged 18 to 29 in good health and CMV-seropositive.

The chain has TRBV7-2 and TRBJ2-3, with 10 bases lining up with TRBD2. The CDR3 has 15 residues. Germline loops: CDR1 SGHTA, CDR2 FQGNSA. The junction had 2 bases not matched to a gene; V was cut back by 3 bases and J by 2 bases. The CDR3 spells CASSLGLAPTDTQYF. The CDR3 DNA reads TGTGCCAGCAGCTTGGGACTAGCGCCCACAGATACGCAGTATTTT.

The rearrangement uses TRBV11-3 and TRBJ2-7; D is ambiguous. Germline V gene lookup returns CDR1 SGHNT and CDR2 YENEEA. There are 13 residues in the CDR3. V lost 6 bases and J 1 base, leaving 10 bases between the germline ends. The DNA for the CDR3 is TGTGCCAGCAGTAGAACCGTATCCTACGAGCAGTACTTC. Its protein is CASSRTVSYEQYF.

The CDR3 region has the DNA TGTGCCAGCAGCGGGCCCGGAGGTGAGCAGTTCTTC. It yields the protein CASSGPGGEQFF. The chain carries TRBV7-3 and TRBJ2-1, with D possibly matching TRBD2 (5 bases). The CDR3 extends over 12 amino acids. V shed 5 bases and J shed 9 bases, with 11 bases lying between them. Germline assignment: CDR1 SGHTA and CDR2 FQGTGA.

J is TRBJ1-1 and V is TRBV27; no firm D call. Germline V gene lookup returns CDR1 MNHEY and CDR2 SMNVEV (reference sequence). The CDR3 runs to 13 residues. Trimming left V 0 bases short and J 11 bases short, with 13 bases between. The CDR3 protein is CASSLSNSLGAFF. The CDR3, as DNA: TGTGCCAGCAGTTTATCGAATTCACTAGGGGCTTTCTTT.

The CDR3 DNA reads as TGTGCCAGCAGTCCTGTGGAGACAGGGGGCGCCAAGCAGTACTTC. It specifies CASSPVETGGAKQYF. The genes are TRBV6-5 and TRBJ2-7, with 10 bases identical to TRBD1. V gave up 5 bases and J gave up 8 bases; unmatched junction bases: 12. The CDR3 spans 15 residues. Germline-derived CDR1 and CDR2 are MNHEY and SVGAGI.

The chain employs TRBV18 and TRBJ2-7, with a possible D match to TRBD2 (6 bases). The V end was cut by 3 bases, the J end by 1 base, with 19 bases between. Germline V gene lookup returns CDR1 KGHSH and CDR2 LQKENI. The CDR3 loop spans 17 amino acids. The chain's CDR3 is CASSPETSGSASYEQYF. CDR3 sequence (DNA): TGTGCCAGCTCACCCGAGACCTCCGGGAGTGCATCCTACGAGCAGTACTTC.

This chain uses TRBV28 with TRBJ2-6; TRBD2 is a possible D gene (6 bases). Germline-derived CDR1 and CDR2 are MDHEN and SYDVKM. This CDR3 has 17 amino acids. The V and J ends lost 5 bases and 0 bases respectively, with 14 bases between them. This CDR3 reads CASSPGDFSSGANVLTF. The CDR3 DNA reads TGTGCCAGCAGTCCCGGGGACTTTAGCTCTGGGGCCAACGTCCTGACTTTC.

The CDR3 nucleotides are TGTGCCAGCAGTCTAGGGAGCACCGGGGAGCTGTTTTTT. Translated: CASSLGSTGELFF. The chain joins TRBV25-1 to TRBJ2-2; a possible D gene is TRBD2 (5 bases). This CDR3 has 13 residues. Trimming took off 5 bases at V and 4 bases at J, with 8 bases between the two ends. Germline V gene sequence: CDR1 MGHDK, CDR2 SYGVNS.

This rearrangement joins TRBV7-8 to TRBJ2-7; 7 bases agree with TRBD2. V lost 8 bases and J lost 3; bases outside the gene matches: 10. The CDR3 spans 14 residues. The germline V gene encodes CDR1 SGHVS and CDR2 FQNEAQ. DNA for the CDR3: TGTGCCAGCGCGGGGAGGGAAGGGGTCTACGAGCAGTACTTC. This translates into CASAGREGVYEQYF.

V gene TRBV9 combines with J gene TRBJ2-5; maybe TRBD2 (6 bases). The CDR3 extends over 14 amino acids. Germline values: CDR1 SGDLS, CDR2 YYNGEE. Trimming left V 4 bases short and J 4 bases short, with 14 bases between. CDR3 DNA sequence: TGTGCCAGCAGCCCCCGAGGAGGGAGAGAGACCCAGTACTTC. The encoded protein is CASSPRGGRETQYF.

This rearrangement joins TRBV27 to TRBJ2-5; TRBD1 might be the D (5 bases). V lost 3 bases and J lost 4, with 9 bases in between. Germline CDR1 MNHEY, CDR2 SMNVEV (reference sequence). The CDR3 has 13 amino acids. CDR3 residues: CASSFGRGETQYF. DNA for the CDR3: TGTGCCAGCAGTTTTGGTAGGGGAGAGACCCAGTACTTC.

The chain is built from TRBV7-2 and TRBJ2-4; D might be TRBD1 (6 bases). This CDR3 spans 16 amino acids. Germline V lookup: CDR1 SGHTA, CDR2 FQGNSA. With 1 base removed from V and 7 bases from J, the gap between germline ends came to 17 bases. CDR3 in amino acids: CASSLEGTLRTNIQYF. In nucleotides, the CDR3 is TGTGCCAGCAGCTTAGAAGGGACATTACGGACGAACATTCAGTACTTC.

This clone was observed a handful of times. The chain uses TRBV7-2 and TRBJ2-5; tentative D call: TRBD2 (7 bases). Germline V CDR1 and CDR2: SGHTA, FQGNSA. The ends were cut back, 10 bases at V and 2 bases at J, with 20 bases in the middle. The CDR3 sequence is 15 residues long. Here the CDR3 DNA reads TGTGCCATCCTAAGAGGGAGCGGGACACAAGAGACCCAGTACTTC. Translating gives CAILRGSGTQETQYF.

CDR3 sequence reads: CASRDRAMNTEAFF. Here the CDR3 DNA reads TGTGCCAGCAGGGACAGGGCCATGAACACTGAAGCTTTCTTT. V and J are TRBV7-2 and TRBJ1-1, with 8 bases fitting TRBD1. Per the germline V gene, CDR1 is SGHTA and CDR2 is FQGNSA. The CDR3 has 14 amino acids. Trimming took 6 bases from V and 0 from J; bases not matched to a gene: 3.

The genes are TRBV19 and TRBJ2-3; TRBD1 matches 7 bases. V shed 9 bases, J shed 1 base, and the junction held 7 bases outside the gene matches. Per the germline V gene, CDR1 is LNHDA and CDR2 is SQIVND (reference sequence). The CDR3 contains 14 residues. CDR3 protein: CASQTDRGTDTQYF. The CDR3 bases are TGTGCCAGCCAGACCGACAGGGGCACAGATACGCAGTATTTT.

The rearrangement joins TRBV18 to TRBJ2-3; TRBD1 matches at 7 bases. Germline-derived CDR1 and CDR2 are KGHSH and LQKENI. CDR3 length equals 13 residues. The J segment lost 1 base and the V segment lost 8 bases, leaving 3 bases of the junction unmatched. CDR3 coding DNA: TGTGCCAGCGGCACAGGGGGCACAGATACGCAGTATTTT. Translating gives CASGTGGTDTQYF.

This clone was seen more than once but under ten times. The CDR3 region is CASSSTRGNTEAFF. The CDR3 DNA reads as TGTGCCAGCAGCTCCACCAGGGGAAACACTGAAGCTTTCTTT. The chain is built from TRBV11-2 and TRBJ1-1; D perhaps matches TRBD1 (6 bases). CDR3 length: 14 amino acids. V lost 4 bases and J lost 2, with 11 bases in between. Germline CDR1 SGHAT, CDR2 FQNNGV. Based on the CDR3 plus reference TRBV11-2 and TRBJ1-1, the full variable domain is EAGVAQSPRYKIIEKRQSVAFWCNPISGHATLYWYQQILGQGPKLLIQFQNNGVVDDSQLPKDRFSAERLKGVDSTLKIQPAKLEDSAVYLCASSSTRGNTEAFFGQGTRLTVV.

CDR3 DNA: TGTGCCAGCAGTTTCAGAGGGACAGTCGCCTACGAGCAGTACTTC. Residues: CASSFRGTVAYEQYF. The rearrangement joins TRBV28 to TRBJ2-7; 7 bases fit TRBD1. Germline CDR1 MDHEN, CDR2 SYDVKM. Trimming cost V 3 bases and J 2 bases; bases outside gene matches: 7. The CDR3 totals 15 residues.

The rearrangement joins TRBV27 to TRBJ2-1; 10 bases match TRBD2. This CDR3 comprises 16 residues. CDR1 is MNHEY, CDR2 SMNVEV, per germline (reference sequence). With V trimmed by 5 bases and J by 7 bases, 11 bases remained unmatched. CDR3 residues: CASSKQTSGWVNEQFF. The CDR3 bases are TGTGCCAGCAGTAAACAGACTAGCGGGTGGGTTAATGAGCAGTTCTTC.

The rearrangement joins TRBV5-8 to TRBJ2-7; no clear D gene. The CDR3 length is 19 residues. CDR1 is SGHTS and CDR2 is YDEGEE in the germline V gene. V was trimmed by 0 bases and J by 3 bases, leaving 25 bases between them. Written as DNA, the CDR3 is TGTGCCAGCAGCTTGGTTCTTGTCTTCGACCCAGACTCCTACTACGAGCAGTACTTC. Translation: CASSLVLVFDPDSYYEQYF. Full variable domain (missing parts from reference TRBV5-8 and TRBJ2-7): EAGVTQSPTHLIKTRGQQATLRCSPISGHTSVYWYQQALGLGLQFLLWYDEGEERNRGNFPPRFSGRQFPNYSSELNVNALELEDSALYLCASSLVLVFDPDSYYEQYFGPGTRLTVT.

CDR3 DNA: TGTGCCAGCAGTACCACGCAAGCGGGAGGGCGTAGGGCCCAGTACTTC. The encoded protein is CASSTTQAGGRRAQYF. The chain recombines TRBV28 with TRBJ2-5; 10 nucleotides agree with TRBD2. V lost 5 bases to trimming and J lost 9 bases; unmatched junction nucleotides: 15. The CDR3 sequence is 16 residues long. Germline loops: CDR1 MDHEN, CDR2 SYDVKM.

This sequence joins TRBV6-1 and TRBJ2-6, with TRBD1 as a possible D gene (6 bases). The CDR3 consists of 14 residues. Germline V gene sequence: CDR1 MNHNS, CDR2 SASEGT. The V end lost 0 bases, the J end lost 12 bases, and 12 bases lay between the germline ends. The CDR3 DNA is TGTGCCAGCAGTGAAGCCTGGGGGCTAACCGTCCTGACTTTC. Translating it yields CASSEAWGLTVLTF.

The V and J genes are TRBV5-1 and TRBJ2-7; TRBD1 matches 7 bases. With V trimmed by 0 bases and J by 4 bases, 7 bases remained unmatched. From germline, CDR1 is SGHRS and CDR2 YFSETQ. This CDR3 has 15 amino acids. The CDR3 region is CASSLGGGAGYEQYF. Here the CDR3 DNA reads TGCGCCAGCAGCTTGGGAGGGGGCGCCGGTTACGAGCAGTACTTC. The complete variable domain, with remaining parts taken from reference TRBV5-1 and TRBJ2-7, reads KAGVTQTPRYLIKTRGQQVTLSCSPISGHRSVSWYQQTPGQGLQFLFEYFSETQRNKGNFPGRFSGRQFSNSRSEMNVSTLELGDSALYLCASSLGGGAGYEQYFGPGTRLTVT.